This T cell receptor (beta chain) comes out of a study of Graves' ophthalmopathy and Graves' hyperthyroidism. Whole-study results and caveats: The authors also found most expanded thyroid clonotypes above 0.001 frequency in blood.

V lost 8 bases, J lost 2 bases, and 10 bases lay in between. Per germline, CDR1 SEHNR and CDR2 FQNEAQ (reference sequence). The CDR3 extends over 12 amino acids. This clonotype was observed a handful of times. Antigen specificity is unknown. This could be a read error, since a much larger clone is one nucleotide away. CDR3 regions of TCR beta were amplified from RNA transcripts. First-round RT-PCR with HTBI primers preceded a second-round multiplex PCR. Each CDR3 protein is one row after TCRdb ran MiXCR on the multiplex PCR reads. The sample holds 500,000 to 700,000 distinct CDR3 sequences; under 40% are singletons and the top ten take over 3.5%.

The J gene is TRBJ2-7, the V gene TRBV7-9; no firm D call. The origin of this receptor is an adult man with Graves' hyperthyroidism. Sequencing was carried out using peripheral blood or thyroid tissue (not recorded which). This chain's CDR3 is CASGSKTYEQYF. DNA of the CDR3: TGTGCCAGCGGCTCCAAAACCTACGAGCAGTACTTC. The variable domain in full, with the rest retrieved from reference TRBV7-9 and TRBJ2-7, is DTGVSQNPRHKITKRGQNVTFRCDPISEHNRLYWYRQTLGQGPEFLTYFQNEAQLEKSRLLSDRFSAERPKGSFSTLEIQRTEQGDSAMYLCASGSKTYEQYFGPGTRLTVT.